Listed here is a single TCR beta chain. The treatment here: randomized to nivolumab then ipilimumab (arm A) or the reverse (arm B). None of the patients previously received DNA-damaging chemotherapy. From thawed PBMCs, live CD3+CD8+ cells negative for CD19 and CD56 were sorted. The data were taken from a study of sequential checkpoint blockade in melanoma. Turning to the study itself: Arm A got nivolumab then ipilimumab; arm B the reverse, 1:1. Each arm's sequence ended with maintenance nivolumab.

This CDR3 has 14 residues. Germline V gene data show CDR1 as MNHEY and CDR2 as SMNVEV (reference sequence). The J segment lost 0 bases and the V segment lost 9 bases, leaving 8 bases of the junction unmatched. Libraries were prepared by immunoSEQ multiplex PCR; TCRdb keeps only in-frame clonotypes and omits some of them. The repertoire includes 15,000 to 20,000 clones, about two thirds of them detected once, and about a fifth sits in the top ten. The sequenced sample was CD8+ T cells sorted from blood (inferred from file names), obtained from a patient given nivolumab and ipilimumab in sequence. The TCR originated in a human donor with melanoma. The chain carries TRBV27 and TRBJ2-7; 7 bases map to TRBD1. The CDR3 bases are TGTGCCAGTGGAGGACAGGATAGCTCCTACGAGCAGTACTTC. Translation: CASGGQDSSYEQYF.